The 28 T cell receptor beta chains reported below all come from one sample, sequenced in a study of blood T cell repertoires in COVID-19. Sequencing was performed with immunoSEQ multiplex PCR; in TCRdb, only in-frame clones are kept and a portion is missing. This sample yields around 200,000 clones, of which over 80% are seen a single time; about 7% belongs to the top ten. Sample: peripheral blood. These receptor sequences come from a woman between 40 and 55 years old with COVID-19, enrolled during active disease.

This sequence joins TRBV19 and TRBJ1-5; 10 nucleotides agree with TRBD1. V was pared by 7 bases and J by 1 base, with 4 bases of the junction left unmatched. The CDR3 is 15 amino acids. Germline lookup yields CDR1 LNHDA and CDR2 SQIVND (reference sequence). In nucleotides, the CDR3 is TGTGCCAGTAACAGACAGGGGGCAAGCAATCAGCCCCAGCATTTT. Protein product: CASNRQGASNQPQHF.

The J gene is TRBJ1-1, the V gene TRBV10-3, with TRBD1 matching 7 bases. The V segment lost 8 bases and the J segment 5 bases; nucleotides outside the gene matches: 8. This CDR3 comprises 13 residues. In germline, CDR1 is ENHRY, CDR2 SYGVKD. Here the CDR3 reads CAIRGRGETEAFF. The CDR3 DNA is TGTGCCATCCGGGGCAGGGGGGAAACTGAAGCTTTCTTT.

V is TRBV4-1 and J is TRBJ2-7; a weak D match, TRBD1 (6 bases). The CDR3 totals 12 residues. Trimming shortened V by 1 base and J by 7 bases, and 8 bases separated the two germline ends. The V gene's germline CDR1 is MGHRA and CDR2 YSYEKL. CDR3 amino acids: CASSQVRGEQYF. The CDR3 bases are TGCGCCAGCAGCCAAGTGAGGGGGGAGCAGTACTTC.

The V and J genes are TRBV12-5 and TRBJ1-1, with a possible D match to TRBD1 (5 bases). Germline values: CDR1 LGHNT, CDR2 FRNRAP. The CDR3 extends over 13 amino acids. V lost 8 bases, J lost 0 bases, and 10 bases lay in between. CDR3 coding DNA: TGTGCTAGTTCCAGGGTTTTGAACACTGAAGCTTTCTTT. Its protein product is CASSRVLNTEAFF.

The chain has TRBV6-2 or TRBV6-3 and TRBJ2-2; D gene unclear. Germline V lookup: CDR1 MNHEY, CDR2 SVGEGT. The CDR3 is 12 amino acids. Trimming removed 4 bases at V and 5 bases at J, with 5 bases between. The DNA for the CDR3 is TGTGCCAGCAGTTTAAATACCGGGGAGCTGTTTTTT. This translates into CASSLNTGELFF.

The rearrangement uses TRBV25-1 and TRBJ1-5; 7 bases are shared with TRBD1. The CDR3 contains 16 residues. Germline V lookup: CDR1 MGHDK, CDR2 SYGVNS. V lost 4 bases, J lost 1 base, and 7 bases stayed unmatched. CDR3 amino acids: CASSGGGGISNQPQHF. As DNA, the CDR3 is TGTGCCAGCAGTGGAGGGGGCGGGATAAGCAATCAGCCCCAGCATTTT.

This clone was detected only once. The J gene is TRBJ1-5, the V gene TRBV19; 7 bases are shared with TRBD1. V shed 3 bases and J 5 bases; nucleotides not matched to a gene: 4. This CDR3 has 14 amino acids. CDR1 LNHDA and CDR2 SQIVND come from the germline V gene (reference sequence). This chain's CDR3 is CASSINRGDQPQHF. CDR3 nucleotide sequence: TGTGCCAGTAGTATTAACAGGGGAGATCAGCCCCAGCATTTT.

The chain couples TRBV28 to TRBJ2-3; tentative D call: TRBD2 (5 bases). CDR1 and CDR2 (germline): MDHEN, SYDVKM. Trimming took off 6 bases at V and 8 bases at J, with 12 bases between the two ends. This CDR3 comprises 12 residues. The CDR3 region is CASSLRGSTQYF. DNA for the CDR3: TGTGCCAGCAGCCTACGGGGATCTACGCAGTATTTT.

The CDR3 loop reads CASRGQGISGTEAFF. In DNA form, the CDR3 reads TGTGCCAGCAGGGGACAGGGAATTTCAGGCACTGAAGCTTTCTTT. The genes are TRBV28 and TRBJ1-1; 9 bases align to TRBD1. Trimming removed 6 bases from V and 4 bases from J; junction bases left unmatched: 9. CDR1 is MDHEN, CDR2 SYDVKM, per germline. CDR3 length: 15 residues.

This chain connects TRBV19 to TRBJ2-5, with a weak D call TRBD2 (6 bases). The CDR3 consists of 16 residues. From germline, CDR1 is LNHDA and CDR2 SQIVND (reference sequence). Trimming took off 1 base at V and 1 base at J, with 13 bases between the two ends. This CDR3 reads CASSIANSGPQETQYF. In DNA, the CDR3 is TGTGCCAGTAGTATAGCTAATAGCGGCCCCCAAGAGACCCAGTACTTC.

V and J are TRBV29-1 and TRBJ1-2; 7 bases agree with TRBD1. This CDR3 has 14 amino acids. Germline V gene sequence: CDR1 SQVTM, CDR2 ANQGSEA. V gave up 6 bases and J gave up 1 base; unmatched junction bases: 8. The CDR3: CSVEPTGVNYGYTF. The CDR3 coding sequence is TGCAGCGTCGAGCCCACAGGGGTTAACTATGGCTACACCTTC.

The J gene is TRBJ1-6, the V gene TRBV27; D is possibly TRBD1 (6 bases). Trimming cost V 4 bases and J 6 bases, with 13 bases left between them. CDR3 length: 15 residues. Germline CDR1 is MNHEY and CDR2 is SMNVEV (reference sequence). The CDR3 region is CASSSQPGVNSPLHF. The CDR3, as DNA: TGTGCCAGCAGTTCCCAGCCAGGGGTTAATTCACCCCTCCACTTT.

The chain joins TRBV2 to TRBJ1-3; a possible D gene is TRBD1 (6 bases). Germline V gives CDR1 SNHLY, CDR2 FYNNEI. The CDR3 loop spans 13 amino acids. V lost 6 bases and J 2 bases, leaving 8 bases between the germline ends. Here the CDR3 DNA reads TGTGCCAGCAGAGGGGGGGCTGGAAACACCATATATTTT. This codes for CASRGGAGNTIYF.

The gene calls are TRBV29-1 and TRBJ1-1; possibly TRBD1 for D (5 bases). V lost 3 bases to trimming and J lost 1 base, with 9 bases between them. Germline loops: CDR1 SQVTM, CDR2 ANQGSEA. The CDR3 consists of 13 residues. The CDR3 sequence: CSVDQGRNTEAFF. The CDR3 DNA sequence: TGCAGCGTTGACCAGGGAAGGAACACTGAAGCTTTCTTT.

CDR3 region: CASTRDNNQPQHF. The CDR3, as DNA: TGTGCCAGCACCCGGGACAACAATCAGCCCCAGCATTTT. The chain couples TRBV6-5 to TRBJ1-5; maybe TRBD1 (6 bases). The CDR3 is 13 amino acids. Germline lookup yields CDR1 MNHEY and CDR2 SVGAGI. The V end lost 7 bases, the J end lost 3 bases, and 10 bases lay between the germline ends.

In this sample, this clone turned up once. V and J are TRBV28 and TRBJ1-2, with 9 bases that match TRBD1. CDR1 and CDR2 (germline): MDHEN, SYDVKM. The CDR3 runs to 14 residues. The trim removed 2 bases at V and 7 bases at J, leaving 5 bases unmatched. The CDR3 is CASSLPQGAAGYTF. CDR3 nucleotides: TGTGCCAGCAGTTTACCACAGGGGGCGGCTGGCTACACCTTC.

V usage is TRBV6-6 and J usage is TRBJ1-2; 8 bases align to TRBD1. J gave up 8 bases and V 6 bases, and 11 bases lay outside the gene matches. The CDR3 sequence is 14 residues long. Germline V gene lookup returns CDR1 MNHNY and CDR2 SVGAGI (reference sequence). The chain's CDR3 is CASSRGQGIEGYTF. Here the CDR3 DNA reads TGTGCCAGCAGCCGAGGACAGGGTATCGAGGGCTACACCTTC.

This chain connects TRBV6-1 to TRBJ2-2; 9 bases map to TRBD2. From germline, CDR1 is MNHNS and CDR2 SASEGT. With 3 bases clipped from V and 5 bases from J, the junction kept 7 bases outside the gene matches. The CDR3 has 16 residues. CDR3 protein: CASSDNSGSRTGELFF. The CDR3 DNA sequence: TGTGCCAGCAGTGATAATAGCGGGAGTAGGACCGGGGAGCTGTTTTTT.

V gene TRBV11-2 combines with J gene TRBJ1-1; weak D call: TRBD1 (6 bases). Per the germline V gene, CDR1 is SGHAT and CDR2 is FQNNGV. The length of the CDR3 is 14 residues. Trimming took off 2 bases at V and 4 bases at J, with 11 bases between the two ends. In DNA form, the CDR3 reads TGTGCCAGCAGCTTACAGGGGCGGTCCACTGAAGCTTTCTTT. It specifies CASSLQGRSTEAFF.

This chain connects TRBV19 to TRBJ2-7; 7 bases line up with TRBD2. After removal of 2 bases from V and 5 bases from J, the junction contained 15 bases not matched to a gene. The CDR3 has 17 amino acids. CDR1 and CDR2 from the germline V gene are LNHDA and SQIVND (reference sequence). CDR3 DNA sequence: TGTGCCAGTAGTATAAGTGCCCAAGGCCAGCGGGACCACGAGCAGTACTTC. Amino acids: CASSISAQGQRDHEQYF.

J is TRBJ1-1 and V is TRBV19; D not certain. CDR1 and CDR2 (germline): LNHDA, SQIVND (reference sequence). Trimming took off 5 bases at V and 0 bases at J, with 13 bases between the two ends. The CDR3 is 15 amino acids. CDR3 DNA sequence: TGTGCCAGTAGTGCCCTCGGGGAGATGAACACTGAAGCTTTCTTT. Protein sequence: CASSALGEMNTEAFF.

This clone was seen once. The rearrangement links TRBV13 to TRBJ1-2; D is unresolved. Between the trimmed V and J ends, which lost 0 bases and 4 bases, there was a span of 6 bases. The CDR3 loop spans 13 amino acids. In germline, CDR1 is PRHDT, CDR2 FYEKMQ (reference sequence). Here the CDR3 reads CASSLGQSYGYTF. Here the CDR3 DNA reads TGTGCCAGCAGCTTAGGACAGTCCTATGGCTACACCTTC. The whole variable domain, filled in from reference TRBV13 and TRBJ1-2, reads AAGVIQSPRHLIKEKRETATLKCYPIPRHDTVYWYQQGPGQDPQFLISFYEKMQSDKGSIPDRFSAQQFSDYHSELNMSSLELGDSALYFCASSLGQSYGYTFGSGTRLTVV.

The chain has TRBV14 and TRBJ1-1; no definite D call. Trimming left V 4 bases short and J 5 bases short, with 11 bases between. Germline V gene sequence: CDR1 SGHDN, CDR2 FVKESK. The CDR3 has 13 residues. The CDR3 sequence is CASSPGRRTEAFF. The CDR3 DNA reads as TGTGCCAGCAGCCCCGGAAGGAGAACTGAAGCTTTCTTT. The full variable domain, in which reference TRBV14 and TRBJ1-1 provide the parts outside the CDR3, is EAGVTQFPSHSVIEKGQTVTLRCDPISGHDNLYWYRRVMGKEIKFLLHFVKESKQDESGMPNNRFLAERTGGTYSTLKVQPAELEDSGVYFCASSPGRRTEAFFGQGTRLTVV.

The rearrangement joins TRBV5-6 to TRBJ1-6; tentative D call: TRBD1 (6 bases). V was shortened by 3 bases and J by 8 bases, with 18 bases between the two germline ends. The CDR3 is made up of 16 amino acids. Germline lookup yields CDR1 SGHDT and CDR2 YYEEEE. In nucleotides, the CDR3 is TGTGCCAGCAGCTCGCCGGTAAGGGGGTGGGATTCACCCCTCCACTTT. Translating gives CASSSPVRGWDSPLHF.

The CDR3 DNA follows: TGTGCCAGCAGTTTTCACCTGGCCGGGTTGGGCTACGAGCAGTACTTC. It translates to CASSFHLAGLGYEQYF. The chain employs TRBV28 and TRBJ2-7, with D uncertain. The V and J ends lost 3 bases and 3 bases respectively, with 18 bases between them. The germline V gene has CDR1 MDHEN and CDR2 SYDVKM. This CDR3 contains 16 residues.

This clone was found a few times. This rearrangement joins TRBV18 to TRBJ1-1, with 7 bases matching TRBD1. Germline V gene sequence: CDR1 KGHSH, CDR2 LQKENI. V gave up 5 bases and J gave up 1 base; unmatched junction bases: 4. This CDR3 comprises 14 residues. The CDR3, as DNA: TGTGCCAGCTCAGTAGGACAGGCGAACACTGAAGCTTTCTTT. It encodes CASSVGQANTEAFF.

J is TRBJ1-1 and V is TRBV18; 9 positions agree with TRBD1. CDR1 is KGHSH, CDR2 LQKENI, per germline. The V segment lost 3 bases and the J segment 10 bases; nucleotides outside the gene matches: 3. The CDR3 runs to 12 residues. The CDR3 region is CASSPGQGLAFF. The CDR3 nucleotides are TGTGCCAGCTCACCGGGACAGGGCTTAGCTTTCTTT.

V is TRBV13 and J is TRBJ2-1; no definite D call. The V end lost 4 bases, the J end lost 0 bases, and 7 bases lay between the germline ends. The V gene's germline CDR1 is PRHDT and CDR2 FYEKMQ (reference sequence). The CDR3 consists of 14 residues. CDR3 protein: CASSYSHSYNEQFF. CDR3 DNA: TGTGCCAGCAGCTATAGCCACTCCTACAATGAGCAGTTCTTC.